These 6 T cell receptor beta chains were sequenced from one sample in a study of blood T cell repertoires in COVID-19. Assay used: immunoSEQ multiplex PCR; TCRdb lists only in-frame clones, some missing. Among about 97,000 clones listed, 70% to 90% were seen once. The sequenced material came from peripheral blood. Every receptor here comes from a human donor in a cohort sampled during active COVID-19.

V usage is TRBV11-3 and J usage is TRBJ2-1; 7 nucleotides agree with TRBD2. Trimming at V came to 6 bases and at J to 8 bases, leaving 16 bases not matched to a gene. Germline loops: CDR1 SGHNT, CDR2 YENEEA. The CDR3 runs 16 residues. CDR3 sequence: CASSQGLGEGFDEQFF. The CDR3 DNA reads TGTGCCAGCAGTCAAGGACTCGGGGAGGGATTCGATGAGCAGTTCTTC. Combining the CDR3 with reference TRBV11-3 and TRBJ2-1 gives the whole variable domain EAGVVQSPRYKIIEKKQPVAFWCNPISGHNTLYWYLQNLGQGPELLIRYENEEAVDDSQLPKDRFSAERLKGVDSTLKIQPAELGDSAVYLCASSQGLGEGFDEQFFGPGTRLTVL.

The rearrangement joins TRBV21-1 to TRBJ2-4; the DNA was not used to check the table's D call, TRBD1. TRBV21-1 is a pseudogene segment. This CDR3 region has 18 residues. The CDR3 is CASSKAHQGSRAKNIQYF. The CDR3 DNA reads as TGTGCCAGCAGCAAAGCGCACCAGGGTAGTAGGGCCAAAAACATTCAGTACTTC.

This chain links TRBV3-1 (or the pseudogene TRBV3-2) with TRBJ2-3, with 8 nucleotides matching TRBD2. V lost 1 base, J lost 2 bases, and 14 bases stayed unmatched. Germline assignment: CDR1 LGHDT and CDR2 YNNKEL (reference sequence). The CDR3 extends over 19 amino acids. CDR3: CASSQGRGASAGATDTQYF. CDR3 DNA: TGTGCCAGCAGCCAAGGACGTGGTGCCTCAGCGGGAGCCACAGATACGCAGTATTTT.

J is TRBJ2-3 and V is TRBV18; D uncertain. The CDR3 is 17 amino acids. Germline assignment: CDR1 KGHSH and CDR2 LQKENI. V was shortened by 6 bases and J by 1 base, with 20 bases between the two germline ends. DNA of the CDR3: TGTGCCAGCTCGCCTCCGACCAGTTCTCAGGGCACAGATACGCAGTATTTT. The encoded protein is CASSPPTSSQGTDTQYF.

This clone was found a few times. V and J are TRBV5-1 and TRBJ1-1, with 8 nucleotides matching TRBD1. The germline V gene encodes CDR1 SGHRS and CDR2 YFSETQ. The CDR3 contains 15 residues. V was pared by 4 bases and J by 1 base, with 6 bases of the junction left unmatched. CDR3 nucleotide sequence: TGCGCCAGCAGCCCATTACAGGGGGGGAACACTGAAGCTTTCTTT. The encoded protein is CASSPLQGGNTEAFF.

This chain links TRBV29-1 with TRBJ2-7; maybe TRBD1 (6 bases). The CDR3 is made up of 12 amino acids. Trimming pared 7 bases from V and 5 bases from J, leaving 15 bases between. Germline loops: CDR1 SQVTM, CDR2 ANQGSEA. The CDR3 bases are TGCAGCGCTGATTTAACAGGGCACGAGCAGTACTTC. Protein sequence: CSADLTGHEQYF.